A single sample gave rise to the 2 T cell receptor beta chains below, sequenced in a study of post-analysis software for immune sequencing data. Study-wide results and limits: Relative to controls, patients had five TRBV segments at higher frequency, with TRBV5-6, TRBV5-1 and TRBV20-1 among these.

cDNA libraries for TCR beta contained unique molecular identifiers. A single record per CDR3 protein comes from TCRdb applying MiXCR to the PCR reads. The sample consists of 600,000 to 750,000 distinct CDR3 sequences, 55% to 70% of them appearing once. No antigen has been assigned to these receptors. Sequences were obtained from blood. The receptors originated from a girl between 2 and 10 years old with multiple sclerosis.

The chain uses TRBV4-1 and TRBJ2-3; no firm D call. CDR3 length: 12 amino acids. The germline CDR1 and CDR2 sequences are MGHRA and YSYEKL. V was cut by 1 base and J by 4 bases, with 3 bases left in between. Here the CDR3 DNA reads TGCGCCAGCAGCCAAGTCGCAGATACGCAGTATTTT. As protein: CASSQVADTQYF.

V is TRBV7-9 and J is TRBJ2-3; 10 nucleotides match TRBD1. V lost 7 bases, J lost 4 bases, and 5 bases stayed unmatched. Germline V gene sequence: CDR1 SEHNR, CDR2 FQNEAQ (reference sequence). The CDR3 has 14 residues. The CDR3 coding sequence is TGTGCCAGCAACCGGGACAGGGGAGCAGATACGCAGTATTTT. Amino acids: CASNRDRGADTQYF.